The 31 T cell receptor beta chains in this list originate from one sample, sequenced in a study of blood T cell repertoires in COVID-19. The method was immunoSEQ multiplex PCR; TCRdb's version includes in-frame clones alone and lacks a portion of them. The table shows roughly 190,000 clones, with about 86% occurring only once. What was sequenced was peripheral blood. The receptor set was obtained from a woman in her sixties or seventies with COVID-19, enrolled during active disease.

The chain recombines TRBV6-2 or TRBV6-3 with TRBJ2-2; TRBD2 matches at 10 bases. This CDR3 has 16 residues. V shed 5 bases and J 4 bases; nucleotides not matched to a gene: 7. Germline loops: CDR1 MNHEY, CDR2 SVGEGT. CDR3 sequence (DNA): TGTGCCAGCAGTATCCTAGCGGGAGCTAGCACCGGGGAGCTGTTTTTT. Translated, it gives CASSILAGASTGELFF.

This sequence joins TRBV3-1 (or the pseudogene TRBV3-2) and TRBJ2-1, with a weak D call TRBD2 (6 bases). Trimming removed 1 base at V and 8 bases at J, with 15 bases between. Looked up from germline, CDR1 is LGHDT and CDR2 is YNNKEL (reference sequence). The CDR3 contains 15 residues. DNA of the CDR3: TGTGCCAGCAGCCAAGGATGGGTTTCTAGCGATGAGCAGTTCTTC. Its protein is CASSQGWVSSDEQFF.

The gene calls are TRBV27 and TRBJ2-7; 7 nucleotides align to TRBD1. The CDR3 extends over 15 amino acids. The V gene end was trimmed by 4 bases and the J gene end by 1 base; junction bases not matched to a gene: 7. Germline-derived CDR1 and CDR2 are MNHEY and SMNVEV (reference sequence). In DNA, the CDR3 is TGTGCCAGCAGTTCCTCTGGGACAGCATCCTACGAGCAGTACTTC. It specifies CASSSSGTASYEQYF.

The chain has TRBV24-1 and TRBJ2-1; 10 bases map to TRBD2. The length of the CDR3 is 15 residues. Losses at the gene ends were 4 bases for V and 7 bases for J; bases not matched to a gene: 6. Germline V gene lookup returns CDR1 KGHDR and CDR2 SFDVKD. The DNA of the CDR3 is TGTGCCACCAGTGACCGGGGACTAGCGCAAAATGAGCAGTTCTTC. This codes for CATSDRGLAQNEQFF.

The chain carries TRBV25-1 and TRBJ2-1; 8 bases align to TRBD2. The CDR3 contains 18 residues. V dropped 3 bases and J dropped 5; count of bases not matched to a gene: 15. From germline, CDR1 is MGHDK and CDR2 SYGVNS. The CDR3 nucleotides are TGTGCCAGCAGTGAGATATACAGCGGGAGCTTATTGGACAATGAGCAGTTCTTC. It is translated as CASSEIYSGSLLDNEQFF.

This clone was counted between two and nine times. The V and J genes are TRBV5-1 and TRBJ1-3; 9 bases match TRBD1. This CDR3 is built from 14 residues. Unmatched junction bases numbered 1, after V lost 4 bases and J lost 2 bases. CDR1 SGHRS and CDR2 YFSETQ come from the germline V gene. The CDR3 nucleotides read TGCGCCAGCAGCACAGGGGGCGCTGGAAACACCATATATTTT. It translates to CASSTGGAGNTIYF.

The CDR3, as DNA: TGTGCCAGCAGCCCCCAGGGACAGACTAAAGCCTATGGCTACACCTTC. As protein: CASSPQGQTKAYGYTF. The chain has TRBV11-3 and TRBJ1-2, with 7 positions matching TRBD1. Germline V CDR1 and CDR2: SGHNT, YENEEA. This CDR3 has 16 amino acids. V dropped 5 bases and J dropped 4; count of bases not matched to a gene: 13.

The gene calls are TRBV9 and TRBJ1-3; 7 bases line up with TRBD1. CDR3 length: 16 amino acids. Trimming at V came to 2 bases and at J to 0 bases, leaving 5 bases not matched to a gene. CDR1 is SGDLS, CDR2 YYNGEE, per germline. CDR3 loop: CASSVDRASSGNTIYF. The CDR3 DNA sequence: TGTGCCAGCAGCGTCGACAGGGCCAGCTCTGGAAACACCATATATTTT.

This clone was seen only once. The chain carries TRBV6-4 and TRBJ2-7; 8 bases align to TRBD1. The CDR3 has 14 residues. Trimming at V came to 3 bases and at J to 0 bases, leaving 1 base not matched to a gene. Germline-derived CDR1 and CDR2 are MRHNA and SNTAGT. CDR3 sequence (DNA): TGTGCCAGCAGTGAAGGGACAGGCTCCTACGAGCAGTACTTC. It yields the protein CASSEGTGSYEQYF.

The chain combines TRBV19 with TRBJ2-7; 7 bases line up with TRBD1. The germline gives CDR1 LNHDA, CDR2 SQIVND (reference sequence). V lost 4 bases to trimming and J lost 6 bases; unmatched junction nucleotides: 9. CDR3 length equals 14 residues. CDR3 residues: CASSKTRPGGEQYF. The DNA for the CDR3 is TGTGCCAGTAGTAAGACTCGTCCAGGGGGCGAGCAGTACTTC.

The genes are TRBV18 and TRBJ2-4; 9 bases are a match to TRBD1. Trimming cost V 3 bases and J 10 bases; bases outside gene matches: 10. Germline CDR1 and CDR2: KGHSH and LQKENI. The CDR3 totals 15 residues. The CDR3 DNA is TGTGCCAGCTCACCCAACCCGGGACAGGGAGGGATTCAGTACTTC. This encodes CASSPNPGQGGIQYF.

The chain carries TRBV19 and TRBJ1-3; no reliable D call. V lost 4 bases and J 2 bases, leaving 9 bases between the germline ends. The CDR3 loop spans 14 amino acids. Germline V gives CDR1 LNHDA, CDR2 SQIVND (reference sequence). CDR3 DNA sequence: TGTGCCAGTAGTAATGCCGCTACTGGAAACACCATATATTTT. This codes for CASSNAATGNTIYF.

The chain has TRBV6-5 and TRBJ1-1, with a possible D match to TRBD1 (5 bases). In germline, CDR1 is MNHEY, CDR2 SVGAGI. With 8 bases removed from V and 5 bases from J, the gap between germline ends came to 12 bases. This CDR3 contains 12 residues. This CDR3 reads CASRRAGTEAFF. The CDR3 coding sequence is TGTGCCAGCCGCAGGGCCGGAACTGAAGCTTTCTTT.

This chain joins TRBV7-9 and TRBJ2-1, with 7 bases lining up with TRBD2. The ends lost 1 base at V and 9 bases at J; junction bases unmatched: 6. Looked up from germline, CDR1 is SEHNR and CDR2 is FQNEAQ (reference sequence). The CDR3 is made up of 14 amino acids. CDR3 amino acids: CASSLGQTSVEQFF. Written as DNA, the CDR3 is TGTGCCAGCAGCTTAGGTCAAACTAGCGTTGAGCAGTTCTTC.

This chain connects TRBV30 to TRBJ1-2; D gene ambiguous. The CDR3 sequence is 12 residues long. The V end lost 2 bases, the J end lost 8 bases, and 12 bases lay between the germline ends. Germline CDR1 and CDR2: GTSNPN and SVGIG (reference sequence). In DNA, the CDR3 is TGTGCCTGGAGTAGGGTTCGAGGGGGCTACACCTTC. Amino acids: CAWSRVRGGYTF.

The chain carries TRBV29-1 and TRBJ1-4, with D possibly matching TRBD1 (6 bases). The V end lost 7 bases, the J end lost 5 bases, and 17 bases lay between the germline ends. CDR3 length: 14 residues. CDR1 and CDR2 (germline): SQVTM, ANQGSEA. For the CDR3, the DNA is TGCAGCGCTGCCGTGACAGGAGCAAATGAAAAACTGTTTTTT. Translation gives CSAAVTGANEKLFF.

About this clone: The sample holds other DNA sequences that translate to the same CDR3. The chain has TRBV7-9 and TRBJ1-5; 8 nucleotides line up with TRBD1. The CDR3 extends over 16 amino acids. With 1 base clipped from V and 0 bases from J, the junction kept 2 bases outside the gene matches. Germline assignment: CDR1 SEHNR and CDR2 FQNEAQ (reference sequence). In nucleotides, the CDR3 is TGTGCCAGCAGCTTAGGGACAGGGAATAGCAATCAGCCCCAGCATTTT. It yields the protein CASSLGTGNSNQPQHF.

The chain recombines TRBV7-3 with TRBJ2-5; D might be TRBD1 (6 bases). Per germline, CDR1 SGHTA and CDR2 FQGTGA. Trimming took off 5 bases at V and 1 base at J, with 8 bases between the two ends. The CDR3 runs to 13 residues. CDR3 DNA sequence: TGTGCCAGCAGCGGGGGCGGCCAAGAGACCCAGTACTTC. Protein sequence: CASSGGGQETQYF.

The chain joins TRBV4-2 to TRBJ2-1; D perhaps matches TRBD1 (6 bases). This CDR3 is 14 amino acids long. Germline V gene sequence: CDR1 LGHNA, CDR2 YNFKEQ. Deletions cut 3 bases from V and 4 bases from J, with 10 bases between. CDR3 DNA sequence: TGTGCCAGCAGCCAGGGGGCGGGTTACAATGAGCAGTTCTTC. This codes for CASSQGAGYNEQFF.

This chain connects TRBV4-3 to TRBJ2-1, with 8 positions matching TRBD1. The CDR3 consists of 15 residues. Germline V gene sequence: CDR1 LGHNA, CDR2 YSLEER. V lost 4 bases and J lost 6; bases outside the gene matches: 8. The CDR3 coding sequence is TGCGCCAGCAGCCCTATAGACAGGGGACCCAATGAGCAGTTCTTC. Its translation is CASSPIDRGPNEQFF.

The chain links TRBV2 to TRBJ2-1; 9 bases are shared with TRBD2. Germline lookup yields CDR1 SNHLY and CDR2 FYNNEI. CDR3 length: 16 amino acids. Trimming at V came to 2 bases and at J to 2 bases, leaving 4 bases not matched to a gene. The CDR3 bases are TGTGCCAGCAGTGAATATCGGACTAGCGCCTACAATGAGCAGTTCTTC. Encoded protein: CASSEYRTSAYNEQFF.

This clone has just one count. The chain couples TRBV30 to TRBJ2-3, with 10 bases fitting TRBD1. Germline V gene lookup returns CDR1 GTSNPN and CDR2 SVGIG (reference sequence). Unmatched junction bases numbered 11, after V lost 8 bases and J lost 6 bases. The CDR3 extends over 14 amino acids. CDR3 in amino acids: CATGGQGSLDTQYF. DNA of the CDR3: TGTGCCACTGGGGGACAGGGGTCGCTGGATACGCAGTATTTT. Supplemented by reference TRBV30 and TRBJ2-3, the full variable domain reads SQTIHQWPATLVQPVGSPLSLECTVEGTSNPNLYWYRQAAGRGLQLLFYSVGIGQISSEVPQNLSASRPQDRQFILSSKKLLLSDSGFYLCATGGQGSLDTQYFGPGTRLTVL.

The CDR3 sequence: CASSLSQRDEQYF. In nucleotides, the CDR3 is TGTGCCAGCAGCTTATCACAACGGGACGAGCAGTACTTC. The rearrangement links TRBV7-9 to TRBJ2-7; D not resolved. The CDR3 is 13 residues long. Germline lookup yields CDR1 SEHNR and CDR2 FQNEAQ (reference sequence). Deletions cut 2 bases from V and 5 bases from J, with 10 bases between.

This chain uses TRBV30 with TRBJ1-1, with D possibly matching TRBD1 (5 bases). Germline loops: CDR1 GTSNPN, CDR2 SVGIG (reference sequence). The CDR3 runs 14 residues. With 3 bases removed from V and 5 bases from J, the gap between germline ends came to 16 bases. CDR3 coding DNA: TGTGCCTGGAGGGGGTCAGGGAAATGGACTGAAGCTTTCTTT. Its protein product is CAWRGSGKWTEAFF. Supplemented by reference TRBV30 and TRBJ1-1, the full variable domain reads SQTIHQWPATLVQPVGSPLSLECTVEGTSNPNLYWYRQAAGRGLQLLFYSVGIGQISSEVPQNLSASRPQDRQFILSSKKLLLSDSGFYLCAWRGSGKWTEAFFGQGTRLTVV.

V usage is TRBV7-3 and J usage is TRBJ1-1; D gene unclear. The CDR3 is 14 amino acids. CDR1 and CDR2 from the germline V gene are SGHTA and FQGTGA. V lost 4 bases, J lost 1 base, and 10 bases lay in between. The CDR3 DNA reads TGTGCCAGCAGCTCCGGGTCTACGAACACTGAAGCTTTCTTT. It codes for CASSSGSTNTEAFF.

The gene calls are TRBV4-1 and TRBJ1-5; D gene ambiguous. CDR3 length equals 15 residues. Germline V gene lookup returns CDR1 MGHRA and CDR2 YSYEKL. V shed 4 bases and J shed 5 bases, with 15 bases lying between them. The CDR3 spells CASSRTGSIYQPQHF. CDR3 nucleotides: TGCGCCAGCAGCCGCACCGGGTCCATATATCAGCCCCAGCATTTT.

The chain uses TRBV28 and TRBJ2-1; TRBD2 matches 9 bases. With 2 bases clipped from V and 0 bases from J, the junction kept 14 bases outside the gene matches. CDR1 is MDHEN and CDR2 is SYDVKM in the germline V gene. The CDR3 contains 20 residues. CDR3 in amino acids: CASSLGRPYSAGGSYNEQFF. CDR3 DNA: TGTGCCAGCAGTTTAGGCCGACCCTACTCAGCGGGAGGCTCCTACAATGAGCAGTTCTTC.

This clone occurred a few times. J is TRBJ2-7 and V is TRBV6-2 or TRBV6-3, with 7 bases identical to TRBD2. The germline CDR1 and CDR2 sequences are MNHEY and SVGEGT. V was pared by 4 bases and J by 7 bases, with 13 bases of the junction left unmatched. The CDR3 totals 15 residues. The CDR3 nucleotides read TGTGCCAGCAGTTTAGACGCGGGAGTTTTAGGGGAGCAGTACTTC. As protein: CASSLDAGVLGEQYF.

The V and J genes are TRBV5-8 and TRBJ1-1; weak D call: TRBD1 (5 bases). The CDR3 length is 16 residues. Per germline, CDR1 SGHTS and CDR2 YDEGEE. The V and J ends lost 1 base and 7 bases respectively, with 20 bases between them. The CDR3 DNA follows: TGTGCCAGCAGCTTGAAGCAGGGCGCCTTTCTTATTGAAGCTTTCTTT. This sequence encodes CASSLKQGAFLIEAFF.

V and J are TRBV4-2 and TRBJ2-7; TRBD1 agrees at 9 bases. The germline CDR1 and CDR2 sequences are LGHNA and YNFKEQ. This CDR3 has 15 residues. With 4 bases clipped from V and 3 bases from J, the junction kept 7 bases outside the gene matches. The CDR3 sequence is CASSPMGQGLYEQYF. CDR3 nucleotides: TGTGCCAGCAGCCCCATGGGACAGGGCCTCTACGAGCAGTACTTC.

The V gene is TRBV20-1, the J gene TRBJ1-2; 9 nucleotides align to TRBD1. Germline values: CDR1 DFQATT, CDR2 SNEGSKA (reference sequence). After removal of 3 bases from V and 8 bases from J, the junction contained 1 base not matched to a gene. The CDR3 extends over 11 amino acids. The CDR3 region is CSASTGGGYTF. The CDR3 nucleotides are TGCAGTGCTAGTACAGGGGGCGGCTACACCTTC.